The 20 T cell receptor beta chains given below trace back to one sample, sequenced in a study of T cell changes during pregnancy in multiple sclerosis. Only in-frame clones appear in the TCRdb table, and some are missing; sequencing was by immunoSEQ multiplex PCR. The sample comprises tens of thousands of clones, about nine tenths of which are singletons, and 1% to 1.5% rests with the top ten. This specimen was peripheral blood, taken after pregnancy. Receptors were obtained from a female donor in good health, enrolled as a control in a pregnancy study.

The chain is built from TRBV7-2 and TRBJ1-2; D is undetermined. Looked up from germline, CDR1 is SGHTA and CDR2 is FQGNSA. This CDR3 has 13 amino acids. V was shortened by 3 bases and J by 4 bases, with 9 bases between the two germline ends. CDR3 in DNA: TGTGCCAGCAGCTTCGGCGGTTCCTATGGCTACACCTTC. Residues: CASSFGGSYGYTF.

This chain links TRBV4-1 with TRBJ2-2, with 7 bases matching TRBD2. The CDR3 has 15 amino acids. Unmatched junction bases numbered 10, after V lost 6 bases and J lost 6 bases. Per the germline V gene, CDR1 is MGHRA and CDR2 is YSYEKL. The CDR3 coding sequence is TGCGCCAGCAGTCCCACTGGACTAGGGGCCGGGGAGCTGTTTTTT. Translated: CASSPTGLGAGELFF.

About this clone: The same CDR3 arises from other DNA sequences in this sample as well. The chain links TRBV5-6 to TRBJ1-5; TRBD1 agrees at 9 bases. In germline, CDR1 is SGHDT, CDR2 YYEEEE. V shed 0 bases, J shed 6 bases, and the junction held 1 base outside the gene matches. This CDR3 spans 14 amino acids. CDR3 DNA: TGTGCCAGCAGCTTGGGACAGGGGGGTCAGCCCCAGCATTTT. Translating it yields CASSLGQGGQPQHF.

The genes are TRBV6-5 and TRBJ1-6; 8 positions match TRBD1. Germline values: CDR1 MNHEY, CDR2 SVGAGI. This CDR3 has 15 amino acids. V gave up 0 bases and J gave up 7 bases; unmatched junction bases: 2. CDR3 region: CASSYSGQVNSPLHF. The CDR3 coding sequence is TGTGCCAGCAGTTACTCGGGACAGGTCAATTCACCCCTCCACTTT.

The V gene is TRBV7-2, the J gene TRBJ2-5, with 7 bases identical to TRBD1. The CDR3 has 12 amino acids. The J segment lost 5 bases and the V segment lost 5 bases, leaving 2 bases of the junction unmatched. The germline CDR1 and CDR2 sequences are SGHTA and FQGNSA. The CDR3 sequence is CASSPRGETQYF. The CDR3 DNA is TGTGCCAGCAGCCCCAGGGGGGAGACCCAGTACTTC.

The chain carries TRBV11-2 and TRBJ1-1, with no clear D. Germline V gene data show CDR1 as SGHAT and CDR2 as FQNNGV. The CDR3 is 14 residues long. Trimming took 5 bases from V and 0 from J, leaving 10 bases between them. CDR3 amino acids: CASSLGLVNTEAFF. The CDR3 nucleotides are TGTGCCAGCAGCCTAGGACTGGTGAACACTGAAGCTTTCTTT.

This clone was recorded a few times. The chain carries TRBV2 and TRBJ1-5; no clear D. The V gene's germline CDR1 is SNHLY and CDR2 FYNNEI. The ends were cut back, 5 bases at V and 5 bases at J, with 7 bases in the middle. This CDR3 contains 12 residues. CDR3 DNA sequence: TGTGCCAGCAGTACCCAGGATCAGCCCCAGCATTTT. It translates to CASSTQDQPQHF.

The rearrangement joins TRBV5-1 to TRBJ1-2; maybe TRBD1 (5 bases). Germline CDR1 and CDR2: SGHRS and YFSETQ. The ends were cut back, 0 bases at V and 2 bases at J, with 11 bases in the middle. The CDR3 extends over 15 amino acids. For the CDR3, the DNA is TGCGCCAGCAGCTTGGTGCAGGGCGGAAACTATGGCTACACCTTC. Protein sequence: CASSLVQGGNYGYTF.

This chain joins TRBV18 and TRBJ1-1; D is possibly TRBD1 (5 bases). Trimming removed 3 bases at V and 2 bases at J, with 19 bases between. Germline assignment: CDR1 KGHSH and CDR2 LQKENI. The CDR3 sequence is 17 residues long. This CDR3 reads CASSPDMASGFNTEAFF. Here the CDR3 DNA reads TGTGCCAGCTCACCCGATATGGCCTCAGGGTTCAACACTGAAGCTTTCTTT.

This chain links TRBV19 with TRBJ2-7; D not certain. Trimming shortened V by 5 bases and J by 2 bases, and 19 bases separated the two germline ends. The germline V gene encodes CDR1 LNHDA and CDR2 SQIVND (reference sequence). The CDR3 runs to 16 residues. CDR3 region: CASSVGNGQSAYEQYF. The DNA of the CDR3 is TGTGCCAGTAGTGTCGGAAATGGGCAGTCGGCCTACGAGCAGTACTTC.

CDR3 bases: TGTGCCAGAAGCTCGGGGAGGACAGGGCCTAGTAGGTTGAGGTCACCCCTCCACTTT. It codes for CARSSGRTGPSRLRSPLHF. The chain is built from TRBV7-5 and TRBJ1-6; TRBD1 was called by the table and not checked on the DNA. TRBV7-5 is a pseudogene locus. CDR3 length: 19 residues.

The chain combines TRBV6-5 with TRBJ2-7, with 8 bases that match TRBD1. This CDR3 region has 12 residues. Germline assignment: CDR1 MNHEY and CDR2 SVGAGI. With 6 bases clipped from V and 6 bases from J, the junction kept 4 bases outside the gene matches. The CDR3 protein is CASSRTGREQYF. CDR3 bases: TGTGCCAGCAGCCGGACAGGGCGCGAGCAGTACTTC.

The rearrangement joins TRBV9 to TRBJ2-3, with TRBD1 as a possible D gene (6 bases). There are 16 residues in the CDR3. Germline V gives CDR1 SGDLS, CDR2 YYNGEE. Trimming removed 3 bases from V and 4 bases from J, with 18 bases in between. The CDR3 DNA sequence: TGTGCCAGCAGCGCCCCATATACAGGGTTAGCAGATACGCAGTATTTT. Translating it yields CASSAPYTGLADTQYF.

The rearrangement joins TRBV9 to TRBJ2-5; TRBD1 matches 7 bases. V shed 4 bases, J shed 5 bases, and the junction held 14 bases outside the gene matches. CDR3 length equals 16 residues. Germline CDR1 reads SGDLS; CDR2 reads YYNGEE. CDR3 nucleotides: TGTGCCAGCAGCCTCACCCCCGACAGGGTAGTGGAGACCCAGTACTTC. It translates to CASSLTPDRVVETQYF.

This clone was counted between two and nine times. J is TRBJ1-1 and V is TRBV13; D is ambiguous. Germline V CDR1 and CDR2: PRHDT, FYEKMQ (reference sequence). V shed 1 base and J shed 1 base, with 10 bases lying between them. The CDR3 runs to 15 residues. The CDR3 reads CASSLDRGSNTEAFF. As DNA, the CDR3 is TGTGCCAGCAGCTTAGATCGGGGTTCGAACACTGAAGCTTTCTTT. Based on the CDR3 plus reference TRBV13 and TRBJ1-1, the full variable domain is AAGVIQSPRHLIKEKRETATLKCYPIPRHDTVYWYQQGPGQDPQFLISFYEKMQSDKGSIPDRFSAQQFSDYHSELNMSSLELGDSALYFCASSLDRGSNTEAFFGQGTRLTVV.

The chain carries TRBV4-1 and TRBJ2-3; 8 bases match TRBD2. Germline CDR1 reads MGHRA; CDR2 reads YSYEKL. V gave up 1 base and J gave up 4 bases; unmatched junction bases: 7. The CDR3 contains 16 residues. CDR3: CASSQVGGAGADTQYF. In DNA form, the CDR3 reads TGCGCCAGCAGCCAAGTCGGGGGGGCGGGGGCAGATACGCAGTATTTT.

This clone has only one observation. The chain links TRBV9 to TRBJ2-7, with D perhaps TRBD2 (6 bases). The CDR3 extends over 14 amino acids. Trimming took off 0 bases at V and 0 bases at J, with 7 bases between the two ends. Germline CDR1 is SGDLS and CDR2 is YYNGEE. The CDR3 nucleotides are TGTGCCAGCAGCGTAGGGACTAACTCCTACGAGCAGTACTTC. This gives the protein CASSVGTNSYEQYF.

The chain has TRBV11-2 and TRBJ1-6; tentative D call: TRBD1 (6 bases). CDR1 and CDR2 (germline): SGHAT, FQNNGV. The CDR3 sequence is 16 residues long. The ends were cut back, 0 bases at V and 8 bases at J, with 14 bases in the middle. CDR3 region: CASSLDLPGAYSPLHF. The DNA of the CDR3 is TGTGCCAGCAGCTTAGATCTACCAGGGGCTTATTCACCCCTCCACTTT.

The chain couples TRBV30 to TRBJ1-2, with 10 bases that match TRBD1. This CDR3 region has 14 residues. Trimming removed 6 bases from V and 8 bases from J; junction bases left unmatched: 12. Per the germline V gene, CDR1 is GTSNPN and CDR2 is SVGIG (reference sequence). The CDR3 region is CACVQGQGVVGYTF. The CDR3 DNA reads TGTGCCTGCGTACAAGGACAGGGGGTTGTAGGCTACACCTTC.

The chain joins TRBV6-5 to TRBJ1-6, with TRBD1 matching over 7 bases. V was clipped by 3 bases and J by 14 bases; unmatched bases: 10. Germline V gene data show CDR1 as MNHEY and CDR2 as SVGAGI. This CDR3 spans 14 amino acids. CDR3 amino acids: CASSYTDRAAALHF. CDR3 nucleotide sequence: TGTGCCAGCAGTTATACTGACAGGGCCGCGGCCCTCCACTTT.